The rows below give T cell receptor beta chains drawn from one sample of a study of blood T cell repertoires in COVID-19. The method was immunoSEQ multiplex PCR; TCRdb's version includes in-frame clones alone and lacks a portion of them. The table includes about 160,000 clones, under 85% detected once. The sample consisted of peripheral blood. These receptors originate from a man between 60 and 70 years old who had recovered from COVID-19. The conserved cysteine and the conserved F or W are not part of the CDR3 here. Clone size is not always given. Where it is, it says once, few, many or a class for expanded clones.

clone_size	v_call	j_call	cdr3_aa
NA	TRBV30	TRBJ1-2	AWSAEGAPYYGYT
NA	TRBV25-1	TRBJ2-7	ASSSGVGAYEQY
NA	TRBV3-1/TRBV3-2	TRBJ2-3	ASSNRRDTQY
NA	TRBV18	TRBJ1-4	ASSPPGSTVSNEKLF
NA	TRBV2	TRBJ1-5	ASSEADSLNQPQH
NA	TRBV24-1	TRBJ1-1	ATSAGGRTEAF
NA	TRBV7-8	TRBJ2-3	ASSLRLASTDTQY
NA	TRBV11-3	TRBJ2-1	ASSLDSTYSEQF
few	TRBV3-1/TRBV3-2	TRBJ1-4	ASSRLIDEKLF
NA	TRBV6-4	TRBJ1-6	ASSSRQGNSPLH
NA	TRBV3-1/TRBV3-2	TRBJ2-3	ASSPGTVDTQY
few	TRBV7-3	TRBJ2-3	ASSLIGTGLGTDTQY
NA	TRBV7-9	TRBJ1-5	ASSLEGGNQPQH
NA	TRBV6-2/TRBV6-3	TRBJ1-1	ASSYVERNEAF
NA	TRBV6-5	TRBJ1-3	ASSPRVISGNTIY
medium-sized	TRBV10-3	TRBJ1-1	AISESWEGGTEAF
NA	TRBV18	TRBJ2-7	ASSPPGTGDHEQY
once	TRBV18	TRBJ1-1	ASSPGLRDTEAF
NA	TRBV2	TRBJ1-5	ASTPDRGNNQPQH
NA	TRBV9	TRBJ2-1	ASSVGPGTTSGGGNEQF
NA	TRBV30	TRBJ1-5	AWKKVRQGLESNQPQH
NA	TRBV7-3	TRBJ2-1	ASSLRLAEYNEQF
NA	TRBV7-2	TRBJ1-2	ASSSPENTNYGYT
NA	TRBV7-9	TRBJ2-5	ASSLGTASGETQY
NA	TRBV7-8	TRBJ1-1	ASSLGPGQGGKAF
few	TRBV6-1	TRBJ1-1	ASSEGTGLLNTEAF
NA	TRBV6-5	TRBJ2-1	ASSKTAGYNEQF
once	TRBV30	TRBJ2-3	AWSSTRTSGGVSTDTQY
few	TRBV19	TRBJ2-7	ASSLRSSRVPSYEQY
NA	TRBV6-5	TRBJ1-2	ASSYGTGGYGYT
few	TRBV30	TRBJ1-5	AWSTGTVVYSNQPQH
NA	TRBV19	TRBJ1-2	ASSISVQGFDGYT
few	TRBV7-9	TRBJ1-6	ASSFGQGNNSPLH
NA	TRBV27	TRBJ2-5	ASSLLPTVQETQY
NA	TRBV9	TRBJ1-2	ASSVDEGAGYGYT
NA	TRBV27	TRBJ1-2	ASSKRTGDVPNYGYT
NA	TRBV28	TRBJ1-3	ASTPRSSGNTIY
few	TRBV10-3	TRBJ2-3	AISETRTSGNTDTQY
once	TRBV6-5	TRBJ2-5	ATRRNREYQETQY
NA	TRBV2	TRBJ2-3	ASRGPASGVRTDTQY
NA	TRBV2	TRBJ2-4	ASSLRGQGGDYN
once	TRBV27	TRBJ2-7	ASSFGPGFYEQY
NA	TRBV14	TRBJ2-1	ASSHYRTRIEQF
NA	TRBV11-2	TRBJ2-3	ASSLDRGPGDTQY
NA	TRBV29-1	TRBJ1-4	SIADPGGGEKLF
many	TRBV15	TRBJ2-3	ATSRAGDTQY
NA	TRBV3-1/TRBV3-2	TRBJ1-6	ASSSKWTANSPLH
NA	TRBV3-1/TRBV3-2	TRBJ1-1	ASSQRTQGTEAF
NA	TRBV18	TRBJ1-1	ASSSISPGTGTEAF
NA	TRBV5-4	TRBJ1-4	ASSPGDRAPNEKLF
NA	TRBV3-1/TRBV3-2	TRBJ1-3	ASSQGGGRESSGNTIY
once	TRBV20-1	TRBJ2-1	SASGTSGGTFWYNEQF
NA	TRBV7-2	TRBJ2-7	ASRTGHPYEQY
NA	TRBV30	TRBJ2-7	AWTPRVSYEQY
NA	TRBV5-4	TRBJ1-3	ASSAKSGENTIY